Listed below are T cell receptor beta chains from one sample, sequenced in a study of identical twins. MiXCR, run by TCRdb on the 5' RACE reads, gives a single entry per CDR3 protein. The sample includes more than 650,000 distinct CDR3 sequences, less than 7% of them seen just once. Sequencing was done on a sample of naive T cells sorted from blood. The receptors derive from a man younger than 35 in good health. Both conserved end residues are part of each CDR3. Each record gives: D gene, V gene, clone size, J gene, CDR3 protein, CDR3 DNA. D genes are given only for firm matches. Where a row states a size, it is once, few, many or the class of an expanded clone; other rows omit it.

TRBD1	TRBV25-1	many	TRBJ1-5	CASSGDRSNQPQHF	TGTGCCAGCAGTGGGGACAGAAGCAATCAGCCCCAGCATTTT
.	TRBV12-3/TRBV12-4	many	TRBJ2-1	CASSPTFLYNEQFF	TGTGCCAGCAGCCCAACTTTTCTCTACAATGAGCAGTTCTTC
.	TRBV20-1	many	TRBJ2-3	CSTRPSARHHGAYTQYF	TGCAGTACAAGACCGTCTGCTAGACATCATGGGGCATATACGCAGTATTTT
.	TRBV5-1	many	TRBJ1-1	CASSLDHRVEAFF	TGCGCCAGCAGCTTAGACCACAGGGTTGAAGCTTTCTTT
TRBD2	TRBV20-1	.	TRBJ2-7	CSAKPHSGMRDEQYF	TGCAGTGCCAAGCCTCACAGCGGGATGCGGGACGAGCAGTACTTC
TRBD2	TRBV7-9	few	TRBJ2-3	CASSSAGGSPDTQYF	TGTGCCAGCAGCTCCGCGGGGGGAAGTCCAGATACGCAGTATTTT
.	TRBV6-1	.	TRBJ1-3	CASRPPPGDAPNSGNTIYF	TGTGCCAGCAGACCGCCTCCGGGGGACGCCCCAAACTCTGGAAACACCATATATTTT
.	TRBV7-9	.	TRBJ1-3	CASSLELGLSGNTIYF	TGTGCCAGCAGCTTAGAGCTGGGCCTCTCTGGAAACACCATATATTTT
TRBD2	TRBV7-8	.	TRBJ2-3	CASSARPAGGGLGTDTQYF	TGTGCCAGCAGCGCCCGACCGGCCGGGGGGGGACTAGGCACAGATACGCAGTATTTT
.	TRBV12-3/TRBV12-4	few	TRBJ2-6	CASSADQPGANVLTF	TGTGCCAGCAGTGCAGACCAGCCCGGGGCCAACGTCCTGACTTTC
TRBD2	TRBV12-3/TRBV12-4	many	TRBJ2-1	CASTPVGTSGRSSFF	TGTGCCAGCACCCCCGTCGGGACTAGCGGGAGGTCATCGTTCTTC
.	TRBV9	many	TRBJ2-3	CASSGASSVVVSTQYF	TGTGCCAGCAGCGGGGCGAGTTCGGTGGTGGTTAGTACGCAGTATTTT
TRBD1	TRBV5-1	.	TRBJ2-1	CASSLMRGRSEQFF	TGCGCCAGCAGCTTGATGAGGGGGCGGAGTGAGCAGTTCTTC
.	TRBV7-9	many	TRBJ1-5	CASSLTGEGQPQHF	TGTGCCAGCAGCCTGACAGGCGAGGGGCAGCCCCAGCATTTT
TRBD2	TRBV5-1	.	TRBJ2-2	CASSLAWREGRSGELFF	TGCGCCAGCAGCTTGGCTTGGCGGGAGGGCCGTTCCGGGGAGCTGTTTTTT
.	TRBV5-6	many	TRBJ1-1	CASSLRQRNTEAFF	TGTGCCAGCAGCTTAAGACAGCGGAACACTGAAGCTTTCTTT
TRBD2	TRBV12-3/TRBV12-4	many	TRBJ2-1	CASSGGRDYNEQFF	TGTGCCAGCAGTGGCGGGAGAGACTACAATGAGCAGTTCTTC
.	TRBV5-6	.	TRBJ2-6	CASSEMSSGLGANVLTF	TGTGCCAGCAGCGAGATGTCTAGTGGGCTTGGGGCCAACGTCCTGACTTTC
TRBD1	TRBV20-1	many	TRBJ1-5	CSAREGTGGNQPQHF	TGCAGTGCTAGAGAGGGGACAGGGGGCAATCAGCCCCAGCATTTT
.	TRBV7-9	once	TRBJ2-7	CASSLYPGPEQYF	TGTGCCAGCAGCTTATACCCAGGACCCGAGCAGTACTTC
TRBD1	TRBV4-3	many	TRBJ1-1	CASSPGGTANTEAFF	TGCGCCAGCAGCCCCGGTGGGACAGCGAACACTGAAGCTTTCTTT
.	TRBV3-1	many	TRBJ1-1	CASSQSGELGAFF	TGTGCCAGCAGCCAATCAGGGGAGCTTGGAGCTTTCTTT
.	TRBV5-1	many	TRBJ2-7	CASSLDPGESYEQYF	TGCGCCAGCAGCTTGGACCCTGGCGAGTCCTACGAGCAGTACTTC
.	TRBV29-1	few	TRBJ2-3	CSTSGLHTDTQYF	TGCAGCACGAGCGGCCTCCACACAGATACGCAGTATTTT
.	TRBV7-8	many	TRBJ2-7	CASSRMDPTGGYEQYF	TGTGCCAGCAGCCGGATGGACCCGACGGGTGGGTACGAGCAGTACTTC
.	TRBV11-3	few	TRBJ2-2	CASSLYGGAGGELFF	TGTGCCAGCAGCTTATACGGGGGAGCGGGCGGGGAGCTGTTTTTT
.	TRBV29-1	many	TRBJ2-1	CSSGVSYNEQFF	TGCAGCTCAGGAGTTTCTTACAATGAGCAGTTCTTC
.	TRBV12-3/TRBV12-4	many	TRBJ2-1	CASSFELGGSSYNEQFF	TGTGCCAGCAGTTTTGAGCTCGGGGGCAGCTCCTACAATGAGCAGTTCTTC
TRBD1	TRBV7-9	many	TRBJ1-6	CASRDRAAPLHF	TGTGCCAGCAGGGACAGGGCAGCACCCCTCCACTTT
TRBD1	TRBV6-5	.	TRBJ1-3	CASSYSTGAGNTIYF	TGTGCCAGCAGTTACTCGACAGGGGCTGGAAACACCATATATTTT
.	TRBV4-3	.	TRBJ2-7	CASSQSREISYEQYF	TGCGCCAGCAGCCAAAGTCGAGAAATATCCTACGAGCAGTACTTC
.	TRBV7-9	few	TRBJ1-2	CASSLAGVYGYTF	TGTGCCAGCAGCTTAGCAGGGGTCTATGGCTACACCTTC
TRBD2	TRBV12-3/TRBV12-4	many	TRBJ2-7	CASRVAGVHEQYF	TGTGCCAGCAGGGTAGCGGGAGTACACGAGCAGTACTTC
.	TRBV20-1	many	TRBJ2-7	CSAELPTPTRSPYEQYF	TGCAGTGCTGAGCTCCCGACTCCTACACGGAGCCCCTACGAGCAGTACTTC
TRBD2	TRBV7-2	many	TRBJ2-3	CASSLIAGGPLDTQYF	TGTGCCAGCAGCTTAATCGCGGGAGGGCCCTTAGATACGCAGTATTTT
.	TRBV10-3	few	TRBJ2-7	CAIRDFGEQYF	TGTGCCATCAGGGACTTCGGCGAGCAGTACTTC
TRBD2	TRBV20-1	many	TRBJ2-3	CSANGLAGEGDTQYF	TGCAGTGCCAACGGACTAGCGGGAGAGGGAGATACGCAGTATTTT